This is a list of T cell receptor beta chains from one sample in a study of blood T cell repertoires in COVID-19. Sequencing used immunoSEQ multiplex PCR; TCRdb keeps in-frame clones, though not all of them. Here the sample spans hundreds of thousands of clones, about nine tenths being singletons. The sequencing input was peripheral blood. All receptors come from a woman in her 30s with COVID-19, enrolled during active disease. Both conserved end residues are part of each CDR3. D genes are given only for firm matches. Rows give clone size only sometimes, using once, few, many, or a class for an expanded clone.

CDR3 DNA,CDR3 protein,clone size,V gene,J gene,D gene
TGTGCCAGCGAGGGACAGGTCTTTGTTGGGACCCAGTACTTC,CASEGQVFVGTQYF,NA,TRBV2,TRBJ2-5,TRBD1
TGTGCCAGTACTACGGGACAGGGCAATCAGCCCCAGCATTTT,CASTTGQGNQPQHF,few,TRBV19,TRBJ1-5,TRBD1
TGTGCCAGCAGCCTAAGGACTAGCGGGAGCATTTACAATGAGCAGTTCTTC,CASSLRTSGSIYNEQFF,few,TRBV6-2/TRBV6-3,TRBJ2-1,TRBD2
TGTGCCAGCAGCTTGGCCATGATCCCGGGGGAAAAACTGTTTTTT,CASSLAMIPGEKLFF,NA,TRBV5-6,TRBJ1-4,NA
TGTGCCAGCACCCTTGGGGGCATTAGCGGGAGGGCCAAAAACATTCAGTACTTC,CASTLGGISGRAKNIQYF,NA,TRBV27,TRBJ2-4,TRBD2
TGTGCCAGCAGCGGGGGGACTAGCGGGAGGAAAGAGACCCAGTACTTC,CASSGGTSGRKETQYF,NA,TRBV2,TRBJ2-5,TRBD2
TGTGCCAGCAGCGAGGCGCCCCGGGCTAGCGGGAGGTCGGGTACAGATACGCAGTATTTT,CASSEAPRASGRSGTDTQYF,NA,TRBV9,TRBJ2-3,TRBD2
TGTGCCAGCAGCTTATCCCACCGGGGCGGGGGTTTAACTGAAGCTTTCTTT,CASSLSHRGGGLTEAFF,once,TRBV7-9,TRBJ1-1,NA
TGTGCCTGGAGACCACACAGGGATTCACCCCTCCACTTT,CAWRPHRDSPLHF,NA,TRBV30,TRBJ1-6,NA
TGTGCCAGCAGCTTCGGACAGGGAGGGGCAGATACGCAGTATTTT,CASSFGQGGADTQYF,NA,TRBV7-2,TRBJ2-3,NA
TGTGCCAGCAGTTTAAGGGGGCGAGAGACCCAGTACTTC,CASSLRGRETQYF,NA,TRBV27,TRBJ2-5,TRBD1
TGTGCCAGCAGTTACAGCAGGACAGGGAACACTGAAGCTTTCTTT,CASSYSRTGNTEAFF,few,TRBV6-5,TRBJ1-1,TRBD1
TGTGCCAGCAGCAGGGGGTCGCGGGAAAAACTGTTTTTT,CASSRGSREKLFF,NA,TRBV6-2/TRBV6-3,TRBJ1-4,TRBD1
TGTGCCAGCAGTTACTCGTACAGCCTTGGTGGGCATGAGCAGTTCTTC,CASSYSYSLGGHEQFF,NA,TRBV6-5,TRBJ2-1,NA
TGTGCCAGCAGTGAATATAGCGGGAGGGCCTCTAATGAGCAGTTCTTC,CASSEYSGRASNEQFF,NA,TRBV25-1,TRBJ2-1,TRBD2
TGTGCCAGCAGCGCCGGGGGAGCTGGGGCCAACGTCCTGACTTTC,CASSAGGAGANVLTF,NA,TRBV2,TRBJ2-6,NA
TGTGCCAGCTCGTCGACAGGGGTTAGTCAAGAGACCCAGTACTTC,CASSSTGVSQETQYF,NA,TRBV18,TRBJ2-5,TRBD1
TGTGCCAGCAGCCCTACCCGAGGTCCCACTAACTATGGCTACACCTTC,CASSPTRGPTNYGYTF,NA,TRBV4-2,TRBJ1-2,NA
TGTGCTAGTGGATTTGCGGTATTAGCGGGAGGGCATCACGAGCAGTTCTTC,CASGFAVLAGGHHEQFF,NA,TRBV12-5,TRBJ2-1,TRBD2
TGTGCCAGTAGTGGAGGCCGTGAAAAACTGTTTTTT,CASSGGREKLFF,NA,TRBV19,TRBJ1-4,NA
TGTGCCAGTAGTATAGAAATCGAACAGGGCCGCAACTATGGCTACACCTTC,CASSIEIEQGRNYGYTF,NA,TRBV19,TRBJ1-2,NA
TGTGCCAGCAGCTTTGGCGACAGGGGGAACACTGAAGCTTTCTTT,CASSFGDRGNTEAFF,NA,TRBV7-9,TRBJ1-1,TRBD1
TGTGCCAGCAGCTCCGCTAGCGGGGGGTCGCAGTATTTT,CASSSASGGSQYF,NA,TRBV7-2,TRBJ2-3,TRBD2
TGTGCCAGCAGTTTATCCGGGTCTGGGACTGAAGCTTTCTTT,CASSLSGSGTEAFF,once,TRBV28,TRBJ1-1,NA
TGTGCCAGCGGCTTGGCGGGCGGCGGGGAGCTGTTTTTT,CASGLAGGGELFF,NA,TRBV25-1,TRBJ2-2,NA
TGTGCCAGCAGTTACAGGGACTCCGACTACAATGAGCAGTTCTTC,CASSYRDSDYNEQFF,few,TRBV6-5,TRBJ2-1,NA
TGTGCCAGCAGTCCGGGACAGGGGGCCGGCTACACCTTC,CASSPGQGAGYTF,once,TRBV27,TRBJ1-2,TRBD1
TGTGCCAGCAGTTACTCCCCGGACAGGGCCTACGAGCAGTACTTC,CASSYSPDRAYEQYF,NA,TRBV6-5,TRBJ2-7,TRBD1
TGTGCCAGCAGCTTGGACACCGGGACAGGGGGTGATGAAAAACTGTTTTTT,CASSLDTGTGGDEKLFF,NA,TRBV5-4,TRBJ1-4,TRBD1
TGTGCCCGGGGGGACTATGGCTACACCTTC,CARGDYGYTF,NA,TRBV30,TRBJ1-2,NA
TGTGCCAGTACCGCCTGGGCCTCTGGAAACACCATATATTTT,CASTAWASGNTIYF,NA,TRBV19,TRBJ1-3,NA
TGCAGCGCTAATGACTTAAATGAGCAGTTCTTC,CSANDLNEQFF,NA,TRBV29-1,TRBJ2-1,NA
TGTGCCAGCAGTTGGACAGGAAAGAACACTGAAGCTTTCTTT,CASSWTGKNTEAFF,NA,TRBV5-5,TRBJ1-1,TRBD1
TGTGCCAGCAGGGGGACAGACCCACCTGGAAACACCATATATTTT,CASRGTDPPGNTIYF,NA,TRBV6-1,TRBJ1-3,TRBD1
TGTGCCAGCAGTGACCCCTCAGCGGGCCTACACAATGAGCAGTTCTTC,CASSDPSAGLHNEQFF,once,TRBV6-1,TRBJ2-1,NA
TGTGCCAGCAGCGCCCGGACTAGCGGGAGGGGGAATGAGCAGTTCTTC,CASSARTSGRGNEQFF,NA,TRBV9,TRBJ2-1,TRBD2
TGTGCCAGCAGCTTAGCAGGGGGTCAGCCCCAGCATTTT,CASSLAGGQPQHF,NA,TRBV7-9,TRBJ1-5,NA
TGCGCCAGCACTGTGACAGGGGGCAATGATTCACCCCTCCACTTT,CASTVTGGNDSPLHF,NA,TRBV5-1,TRBJ1-6,TRBD1
TGTGCCAGCAGTTACTCGGGCAGGGGGCGGCCGAAAAACGAGCAGTACTTC,CASSYSGRGRPKNEQYF,NA,TRBV6-2/TRBV6-3,TRBJ2-7,TRBD1
TGTGCCAGCAGCCCACTAGCGGGAGCCTACACCGGGGAGCTGTTTTTT,CASSPLAGAYTGELFF,NA,TRBV7-9,TRBJ2-2,TRBD2
TGCAGCGTTGGAGGGACCGGGGAGCTGTTTTTT,CSVGGTGELFF,NA,TRBV29-1,TRBJ2-2,NA